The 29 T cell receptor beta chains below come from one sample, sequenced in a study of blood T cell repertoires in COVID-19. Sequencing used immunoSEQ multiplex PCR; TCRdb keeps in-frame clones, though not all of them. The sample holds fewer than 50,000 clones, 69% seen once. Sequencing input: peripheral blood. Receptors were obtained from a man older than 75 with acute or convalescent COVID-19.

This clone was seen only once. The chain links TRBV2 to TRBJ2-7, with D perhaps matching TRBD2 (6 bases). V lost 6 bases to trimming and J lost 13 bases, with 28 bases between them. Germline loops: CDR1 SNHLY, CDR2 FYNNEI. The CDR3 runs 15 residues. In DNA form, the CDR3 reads TGTGCCAGCAGCCAAGTGGGTTGGGCCGGATCGGGGGTTTACTTC. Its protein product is CASSQVGWAGSGVYF.

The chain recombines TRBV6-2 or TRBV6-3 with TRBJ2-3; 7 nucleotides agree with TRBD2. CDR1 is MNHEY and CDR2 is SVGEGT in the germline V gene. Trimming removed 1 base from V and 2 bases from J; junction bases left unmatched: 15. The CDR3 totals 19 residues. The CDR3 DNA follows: TGTGCCAGCAGTTACTTCCCAACCTTCGGGACTATCCCCACAGATACGCAGTATTTT. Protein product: CASSYFPTFGTIPTDTQYF.

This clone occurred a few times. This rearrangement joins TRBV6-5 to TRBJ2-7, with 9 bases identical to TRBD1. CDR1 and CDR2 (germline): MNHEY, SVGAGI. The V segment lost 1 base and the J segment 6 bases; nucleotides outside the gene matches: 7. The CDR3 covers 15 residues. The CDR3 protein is CASSYLQGALSEQYF. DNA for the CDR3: TGTGCCAGCAGTTACTTACAGGGGGCGTTAAGCGAGCAGTACTTC.

CDR3 nucleotides: TGCGCCAGCACCGGAGGCGGGGGGGACAATGAGCAGTTCTTC. Protein: CASTGGGGDNEQFF. The chain combines TRBV5-1 with TRBJ2-1; 9 bases line up with TRBD2. CDR3 length: 14 amino acids. Germline trimming cut 6 bases from V and 5 bases from J; bases unmatched to any gene: 6. Germline V lookup: CDR1 SGHRS, CDR2 YFSETQ.

The CDR3 DNA reads as TGTGCCAGCATCGAGGGGGCTGGTTTCCACAATGAGCAGTTCTTC. It specifies CASIEGAGFHNEQFF. V is TRBV7-2 and J is TRBJ2-1; the match to TRBD1 covers 7 bases. V gave up 7 bases and J gave up 5 bases; unmatched junction bases: 11. Germline CDR1 reads SGHTA; CDR2 reads FQGNSA. The CDR3 is 15 residues long.

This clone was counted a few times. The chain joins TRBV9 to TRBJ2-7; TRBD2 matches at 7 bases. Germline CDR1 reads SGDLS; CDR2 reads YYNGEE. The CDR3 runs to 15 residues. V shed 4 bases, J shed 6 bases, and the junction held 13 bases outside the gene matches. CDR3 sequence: CASSPRDYSRGEQYF. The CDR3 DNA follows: TGTGCCAGCAGCCCTCGGGACTACTCTCGGGGCGAGCAGTACTTC.

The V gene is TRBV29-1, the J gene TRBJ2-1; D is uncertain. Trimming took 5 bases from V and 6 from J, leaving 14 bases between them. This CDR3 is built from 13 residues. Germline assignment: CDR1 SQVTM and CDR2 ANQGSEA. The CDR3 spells CSVSQVGPNEQFF. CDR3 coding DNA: TGCAGCGTTAGTCAGGTGGGCCCCAATGAGCAGTTCTTC.

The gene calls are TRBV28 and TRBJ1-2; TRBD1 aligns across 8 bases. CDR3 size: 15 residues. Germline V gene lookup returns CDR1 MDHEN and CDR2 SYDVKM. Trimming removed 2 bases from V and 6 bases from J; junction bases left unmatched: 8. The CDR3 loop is CASSLRGQGGHGYTF. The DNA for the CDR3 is TGTGCCAGCAGTTTACGTGGACAGGGCGGGCATGGCTACACCTTC.

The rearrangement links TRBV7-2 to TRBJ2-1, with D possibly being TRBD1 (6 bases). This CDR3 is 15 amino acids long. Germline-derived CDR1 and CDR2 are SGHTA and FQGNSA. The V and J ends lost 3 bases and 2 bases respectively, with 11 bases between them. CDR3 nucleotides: TGTGCCAGCAGCTTTGGACCAGGGGCCTACAATGAGCAGTTCTTC. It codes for CASSFGPGAYNEQFF.

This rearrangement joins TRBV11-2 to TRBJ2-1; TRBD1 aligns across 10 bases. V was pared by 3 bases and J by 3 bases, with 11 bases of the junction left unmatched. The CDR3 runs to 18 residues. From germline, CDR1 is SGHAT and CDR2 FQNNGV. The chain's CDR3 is CASSFMTGGTGDYNEQFF. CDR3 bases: TGTGCCAGCAGCTTCATGACAGGGGGGACAGGGGACTACAATGAGCAGTTCTTC.

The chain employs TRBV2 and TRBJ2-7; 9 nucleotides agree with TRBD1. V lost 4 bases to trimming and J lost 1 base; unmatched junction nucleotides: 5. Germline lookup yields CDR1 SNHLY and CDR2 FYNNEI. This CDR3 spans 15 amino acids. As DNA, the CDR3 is TGTGCCAGCAGTGTCACAGGGGGCTTATCCTACGAGCAGTACTTC. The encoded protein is CASSVTGGLSYEQYF.

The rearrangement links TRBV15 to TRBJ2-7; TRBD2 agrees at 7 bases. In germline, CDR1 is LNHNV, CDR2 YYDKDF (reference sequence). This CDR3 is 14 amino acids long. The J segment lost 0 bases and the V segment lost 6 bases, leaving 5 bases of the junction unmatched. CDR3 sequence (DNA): TGTGCCACCAGGTACGGGGGGACCTCCTACGAGCAGTACTTC. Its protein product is CATRYGGTSYEQYF.

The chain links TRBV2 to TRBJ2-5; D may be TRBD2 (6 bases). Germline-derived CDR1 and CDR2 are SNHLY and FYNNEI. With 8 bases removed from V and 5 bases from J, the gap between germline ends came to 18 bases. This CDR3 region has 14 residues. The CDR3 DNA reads TGTGCCAGCGCTCGGCGGGAAGGAAAGGAGACCCAGTACTTC. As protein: CASARREGKETQYF.

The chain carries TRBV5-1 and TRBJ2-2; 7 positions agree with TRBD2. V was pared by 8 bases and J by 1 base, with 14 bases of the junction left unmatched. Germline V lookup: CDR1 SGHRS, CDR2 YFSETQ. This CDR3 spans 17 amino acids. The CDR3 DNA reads TGCGCCAGTGAAGCGGGACCCGTACACGTGAACACCGGGGAGCTGTTTTTT. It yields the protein CASEAGPVHVNTGELFF.

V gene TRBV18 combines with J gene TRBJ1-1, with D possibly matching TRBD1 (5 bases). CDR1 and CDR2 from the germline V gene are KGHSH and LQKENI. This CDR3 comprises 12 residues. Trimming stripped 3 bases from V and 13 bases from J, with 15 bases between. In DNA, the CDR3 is TGTGCCAGCTCACCTGGGGGGGGTTTTGATTTCTTT. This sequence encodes CASSPGGGFDFF.

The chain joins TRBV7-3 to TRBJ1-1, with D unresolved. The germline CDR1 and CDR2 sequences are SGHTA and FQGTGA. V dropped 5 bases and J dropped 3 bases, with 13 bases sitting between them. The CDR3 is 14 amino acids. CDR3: CASSLNPADTEAFF. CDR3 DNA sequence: TGTGCCAGCAGCCTTAACCCGGCGGACACTGAAGCTTTCTTT.

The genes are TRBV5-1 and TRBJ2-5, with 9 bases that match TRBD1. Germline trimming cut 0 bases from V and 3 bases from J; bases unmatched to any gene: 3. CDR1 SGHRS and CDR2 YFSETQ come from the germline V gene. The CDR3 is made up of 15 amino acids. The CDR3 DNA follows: TGCGCCAGCAGCTTGGAGTGGACAGGGGAAGAGACCCAGTACTTC. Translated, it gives CASSLEWTGEETQYF.

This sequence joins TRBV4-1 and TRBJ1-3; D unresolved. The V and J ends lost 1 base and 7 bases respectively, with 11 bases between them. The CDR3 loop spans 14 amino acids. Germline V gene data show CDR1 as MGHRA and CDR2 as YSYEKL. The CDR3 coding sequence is TGCGCCAGCAGCCAAGCCCCCCGCGGGAACACCATATATTTT. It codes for CASSQAPRGNTIYF.

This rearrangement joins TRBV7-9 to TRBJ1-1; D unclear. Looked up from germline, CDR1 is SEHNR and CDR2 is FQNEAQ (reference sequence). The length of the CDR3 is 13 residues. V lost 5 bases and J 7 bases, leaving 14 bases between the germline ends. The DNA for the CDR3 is TGTGCCAGCAGCCTCAGGCGGGGAAATGAAGCTTTCTTT. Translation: CASSLRRGNEAFF.

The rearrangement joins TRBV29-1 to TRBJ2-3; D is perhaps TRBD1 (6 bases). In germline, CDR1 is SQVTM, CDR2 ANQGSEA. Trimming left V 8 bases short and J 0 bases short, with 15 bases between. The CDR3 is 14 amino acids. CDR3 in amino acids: CSLGGTSSTDTQYF. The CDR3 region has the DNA TGCAGCCTAGGGGGAACTTCTAGCACAGATACGCAGTATTTT.

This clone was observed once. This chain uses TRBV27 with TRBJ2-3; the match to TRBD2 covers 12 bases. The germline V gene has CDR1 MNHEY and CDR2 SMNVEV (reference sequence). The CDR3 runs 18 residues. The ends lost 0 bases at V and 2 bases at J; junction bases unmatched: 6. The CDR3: CASSLSILAGGSTDTQYF. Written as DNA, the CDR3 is TGTGCCAGCAGTTTATCGATTCTAGCGGGAGGGTCCACAGATACGCAGTATTTT.

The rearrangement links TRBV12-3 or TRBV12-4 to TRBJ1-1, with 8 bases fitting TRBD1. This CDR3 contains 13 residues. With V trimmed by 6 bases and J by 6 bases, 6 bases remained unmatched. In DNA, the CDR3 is TGTGCCAGCAGGAAACAGGGGGTTTCTGAAGCTTTCTTT. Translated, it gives CASRKQGVSEAFF.

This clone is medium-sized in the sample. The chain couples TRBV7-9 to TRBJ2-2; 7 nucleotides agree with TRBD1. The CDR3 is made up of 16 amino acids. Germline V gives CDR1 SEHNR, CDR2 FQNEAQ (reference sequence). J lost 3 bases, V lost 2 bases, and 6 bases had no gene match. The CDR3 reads CASSLMGQPHTGELFF. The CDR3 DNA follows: TGTGCCAGCAGCTTAATGGGACAGCCTCACACCGGGGAGCTGTTTTTT.

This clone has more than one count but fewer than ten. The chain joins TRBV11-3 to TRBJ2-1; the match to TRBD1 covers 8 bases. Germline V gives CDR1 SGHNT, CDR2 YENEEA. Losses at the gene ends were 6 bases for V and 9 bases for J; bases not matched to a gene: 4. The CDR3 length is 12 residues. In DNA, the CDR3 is TGTGCCAGCAGTGGACAGGGCGGTGAGCAGTTCTTC. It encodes CASSGQGGEQFF.

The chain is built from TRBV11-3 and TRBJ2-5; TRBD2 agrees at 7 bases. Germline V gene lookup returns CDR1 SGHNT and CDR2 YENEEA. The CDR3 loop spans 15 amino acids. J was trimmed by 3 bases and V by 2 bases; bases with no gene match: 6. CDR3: CASSLSPSGEETQYF. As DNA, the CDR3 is TGTGCCAGCAGCTTATCCCCTAGCGGTGAAGAGACCCAGTACTTC.

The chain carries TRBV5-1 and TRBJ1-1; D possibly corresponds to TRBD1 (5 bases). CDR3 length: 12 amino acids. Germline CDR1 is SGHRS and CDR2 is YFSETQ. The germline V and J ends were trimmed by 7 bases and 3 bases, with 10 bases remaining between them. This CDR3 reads CASSWGDTEAFF. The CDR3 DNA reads TGCGCCAGCTCATGGGGGGACACTGAAGCTTTCTTT.

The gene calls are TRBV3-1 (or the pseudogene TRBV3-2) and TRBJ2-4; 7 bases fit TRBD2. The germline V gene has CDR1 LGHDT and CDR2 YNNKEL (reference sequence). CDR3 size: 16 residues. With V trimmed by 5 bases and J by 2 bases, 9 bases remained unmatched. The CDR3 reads CASSYEHGRSKNIQYF. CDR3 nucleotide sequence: TGTGCCAGCAGCTACGAGCACGGGAGGTCCAAAAACATTCAGTACTTC.

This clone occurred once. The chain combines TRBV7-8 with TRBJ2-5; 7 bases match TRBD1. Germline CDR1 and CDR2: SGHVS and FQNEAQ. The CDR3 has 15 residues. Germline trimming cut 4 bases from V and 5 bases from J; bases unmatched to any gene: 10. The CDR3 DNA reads TGTGCCAGCAGCTCCGACCTACAGGGGACCGAGACCCAGTACTTC. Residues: CASSSDLQGTETQYF.

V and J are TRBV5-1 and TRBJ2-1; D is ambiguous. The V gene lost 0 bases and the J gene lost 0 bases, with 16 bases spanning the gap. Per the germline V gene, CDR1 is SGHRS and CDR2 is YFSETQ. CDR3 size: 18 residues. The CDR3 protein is CASSLDGTSIHSYNEQFF. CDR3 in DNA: TGCGCCAGCAGCTTGGATGGCACCTCGATACACTCCTACAATGAGCAGTTCTTC.